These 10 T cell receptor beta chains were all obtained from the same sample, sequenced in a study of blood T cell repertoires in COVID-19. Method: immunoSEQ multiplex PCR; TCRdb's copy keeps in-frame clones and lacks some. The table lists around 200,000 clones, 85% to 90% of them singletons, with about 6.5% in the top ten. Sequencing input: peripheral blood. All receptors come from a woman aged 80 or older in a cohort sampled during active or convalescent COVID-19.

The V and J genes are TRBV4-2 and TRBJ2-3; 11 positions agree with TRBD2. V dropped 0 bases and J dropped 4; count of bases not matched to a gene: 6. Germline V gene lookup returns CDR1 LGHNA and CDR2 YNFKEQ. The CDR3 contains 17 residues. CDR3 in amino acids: CASSQEGALAGADTQYF. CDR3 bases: TGTGCCAGCAGCCAAGAAGGGGCACTAGCGGGAGCAGATACGCAGTATTTT.

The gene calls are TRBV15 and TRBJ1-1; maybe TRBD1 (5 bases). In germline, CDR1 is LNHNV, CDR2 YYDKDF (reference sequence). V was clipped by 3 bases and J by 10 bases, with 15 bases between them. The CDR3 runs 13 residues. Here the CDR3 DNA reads TGTGCCACCAGCAGGTCAGGGTTTCTTCGAGCTTTCTTT. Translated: CATSRSGFLRAFF.

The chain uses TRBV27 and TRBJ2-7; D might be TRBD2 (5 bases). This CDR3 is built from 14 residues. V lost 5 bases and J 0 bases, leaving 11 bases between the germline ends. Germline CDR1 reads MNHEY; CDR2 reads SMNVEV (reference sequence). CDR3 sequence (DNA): TGTGCCAGCAGTCCAGCCGGACTCTCCTACGAGCAGTACTTC. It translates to CASSPAGLSYEQYF.

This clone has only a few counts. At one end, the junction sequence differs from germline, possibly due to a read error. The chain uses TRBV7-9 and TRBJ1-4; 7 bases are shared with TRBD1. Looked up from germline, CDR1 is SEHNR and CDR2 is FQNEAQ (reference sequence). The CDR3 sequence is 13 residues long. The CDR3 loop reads CASSSSSGQTPIF. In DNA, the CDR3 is TGTGCCAGCAGCTCTAGTTCGGGACAGACTCCAATTTTT.

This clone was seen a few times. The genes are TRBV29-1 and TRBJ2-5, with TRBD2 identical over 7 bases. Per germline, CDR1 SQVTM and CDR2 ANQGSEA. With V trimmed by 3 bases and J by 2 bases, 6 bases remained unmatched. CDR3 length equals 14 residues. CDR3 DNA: TGCAGCGTTGATTCGTGGGAGGGGCAAGAGACCCAGTACTTC. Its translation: CSVDSWEGQETQYF.

The DNA of the CDR3 is TGTGCCAGCAGCGGCAGGAACCCTAATTCACCCCTCCACTTT. Its translation is CASSGRNPNSPLHF. The genes are TRBV7-2 and TRBJ1-6, with unresolved D. CDR1 and CDR2 (germline): SGHTA, FQGNSA. This CDR3 is 14 amino acids long. V was shortened by 5 bases and J by 6 bases, with 11 bases between the two germline ends. The full variable domain, completed using reference TRBV7-2 and TRBJ1-6, is GAGVSQSPSNKVTEKGKDVELRCDPISGHTALYWYRQSLGQGLEFLIYFQGNSAPDKSGLPSDRFSAERTGGSVSTLTIQRTQQEDSAVYLCASSGRNPNSPLHFGNGTRLTVT.

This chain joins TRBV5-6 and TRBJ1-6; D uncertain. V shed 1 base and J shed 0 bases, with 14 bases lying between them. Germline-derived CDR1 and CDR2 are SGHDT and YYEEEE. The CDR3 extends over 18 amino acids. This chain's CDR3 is CASSLPPGESSYNSPLHF. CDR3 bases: TGTGCCAGCAGCTTGCCACCGGGAGAAAGCTCCTATAATTCACCCCTCCACTTT.

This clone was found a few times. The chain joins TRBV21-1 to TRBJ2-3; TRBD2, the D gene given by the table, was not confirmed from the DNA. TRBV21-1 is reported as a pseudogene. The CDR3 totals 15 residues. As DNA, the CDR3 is TGTGCCAGCAGCGACGCGGCTAGCGGAACAGATACGCAGTATTTT. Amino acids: CASSDAASGTDTQYF.

The CDR3 DNA is TGCGCCAGCAGCTTGGGTGCGGCTGACCCAGATACGCAGTATTTT. It encodes CASSLGAADPDTQYF. The chain is built from TRBV5-1 and TRBJ2-3; D uncertain. V shed 0 bases and J shed 4 bases, with 12 bases lying between them. In germline, CDR1 is SGHRS, CDR2 YFSETQ. The CDR3 sequence is 15 residues long.

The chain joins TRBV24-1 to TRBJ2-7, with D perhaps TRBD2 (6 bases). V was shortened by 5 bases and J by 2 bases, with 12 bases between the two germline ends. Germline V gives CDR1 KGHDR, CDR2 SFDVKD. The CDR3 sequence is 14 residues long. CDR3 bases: TGTGCCACCAGTGGGACGGGGGAAACCTACGAGCAGTACTTC. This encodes CATSGTGETYEQYF.